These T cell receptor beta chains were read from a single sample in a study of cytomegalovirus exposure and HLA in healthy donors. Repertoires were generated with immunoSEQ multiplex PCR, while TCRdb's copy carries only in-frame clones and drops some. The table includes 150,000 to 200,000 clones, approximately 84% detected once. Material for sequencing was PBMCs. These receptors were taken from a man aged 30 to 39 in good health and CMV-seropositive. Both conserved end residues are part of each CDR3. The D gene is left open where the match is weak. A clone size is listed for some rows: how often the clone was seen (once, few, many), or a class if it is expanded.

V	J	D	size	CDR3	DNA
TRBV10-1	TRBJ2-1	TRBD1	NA	CASRDRGSEQFF	TGCGCCAGCCGGGACAGGGGTAGTGAGCAGTTCTTC
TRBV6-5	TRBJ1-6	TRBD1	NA	CASSWDSDYNSPLHF	TGTGCCAGCAGCTGGGACAGTGACTATAATTCACCCCTCCACTTT
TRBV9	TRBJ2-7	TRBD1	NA	CASSVGDRGVYEQYF	TGTGCCAGCAGCGTAGGGGACAGGGGAGTGTACGAGCAGTACTTC
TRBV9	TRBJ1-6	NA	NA	CASSVGAHDNSPLHF	TGTGCCAGCAGCGTAGGTGCACATGATAATTCACCCCTCCACTTT
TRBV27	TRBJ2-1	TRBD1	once	CASSYGQVYNEQFF	TGTGCCAGCAGTTACGGACAGGTTTACAATGAGCAGTTCTTC
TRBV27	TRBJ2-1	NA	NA	CASSLSAESYNEQFF	TGTGCCAGCAGTTTAAGCGCGGAGTCCTACAATGAGCAGTTCTTC
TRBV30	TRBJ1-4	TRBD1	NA	CAWSATGVSEKLFF	TGTGCCTGGAGTGCGACAGGGGTTTCAGAAAAACTGTTTTTT
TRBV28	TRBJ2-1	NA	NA	CASSSRVDEQFF	TGTGCCAGCAGCTCCCGGGTGGATGAGCAGTTCTTC
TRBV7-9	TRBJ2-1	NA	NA	CASSSSNNEQFF	TGTGCCAGCAGTTCGAGTAACAATGAGCAGTTCTTC
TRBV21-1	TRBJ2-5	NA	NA	CASSQSREKETQYF	TGTGCCAGCAGCCAAAGTCGAGAGAAAGAGACCCAGTACTTC
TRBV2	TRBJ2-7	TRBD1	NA	CATGAGGSYEQYF	TGTGCCACCGGGGCAGGGGGCTCCTACGAGCAGTACTTC
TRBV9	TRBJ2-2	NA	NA	CASSQEGRTAGELFF	TGTGCCAGCAGCCAGGAGGGCAGAACGGCCGGGGAGCTGTTTTTT
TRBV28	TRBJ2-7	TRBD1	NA	CASSLQGAPLFGEQYF	TGTGCCAGCAGTTTGCAGGGGGCTCCACTCTTCGGGGAGCAGTACTTC
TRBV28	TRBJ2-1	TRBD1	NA	CASTTGGYNEQFF	TGTGCCAGCACAACAGGGGGCTACAATGAGCAGTTCTTC
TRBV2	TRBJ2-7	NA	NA	CASSDYENYEQYF	TGTGCCAGCAGTGACTACGAGAACTACGAGCAGTACTTC
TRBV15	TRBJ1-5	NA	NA	CATSRDQGGRQPQHF	TGTGCCACCAGCAGAGACCAGGGCGGCAGGCAGCCCCAGCATTTT
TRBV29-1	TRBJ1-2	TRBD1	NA	CSVATGGGGYTF	TGCAGCGTGGCCACAGGGGGCGGAGGCTACACCTTC
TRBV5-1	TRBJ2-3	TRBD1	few	CASSSDRVSGDTQYF	TGCGCCAGCAGCTCTGACAGGGTTTCTGGAGATACGCAGTATTTT
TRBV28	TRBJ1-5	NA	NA	CASSLRDIGNQPQHF	TGTGCCAGCAGCCTACGAGACATTGGCAATCAGCCCCAGCATTTT
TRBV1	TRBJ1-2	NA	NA	CTSKGALGYTF	TGCACCAGCAAGGGGGCTCTTGGCTACACCTTC
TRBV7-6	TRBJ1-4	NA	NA	CASTVPGNEKLFF	TGTGCCAGCACCGTGCCCGGTAATGAAAAACTGTTTTTT
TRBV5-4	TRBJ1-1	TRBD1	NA	CASSPTGDRVDTEAFF	TGTGCCAGCAGCCCTACGGGGGACAGGGTTGACACTGAAGCTTTCTTT
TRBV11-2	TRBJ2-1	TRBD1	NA	CASSSRTGAYNEQFF	TGTGCCAGCAGCTCACGGACAGGGGCGTACAATGAGCAGTTCTTC
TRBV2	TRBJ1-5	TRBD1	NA	CASSGRTGDQPQHF	TGTGCCAGCAGTGGGCGGACAGGAGATCAGCCCCAGCATTTT
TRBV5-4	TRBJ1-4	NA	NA	CASSLRGIDEKLFF	TGTGCCAGCAGCTTAAGAGGGATTGACGAAAAACTGTTTTTT
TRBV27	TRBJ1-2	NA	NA	CASSFSDRFYGYTF	TGTGCCAGCAGTTTTTCAGACAGGTTTTATGGCTACACCTTC
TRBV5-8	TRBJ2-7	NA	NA	CASSFSPLRARYEQYF	TGTGCCAGCAGCTTTTCCCCCCTCAGGGCTCGCTACGAGCAGTACTTC
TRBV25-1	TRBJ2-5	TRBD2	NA	CASSELSLGGRAGETQYF	TGTGCCAGCAGTGAATTATCTTTAGGAGGGAGGGCCGGAGAGACCCAGTACTTC
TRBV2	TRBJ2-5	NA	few	CASRADRAETQYF	TGTGCCAGCAGGGCGGACAGAGCGGAGACCCAGTACTTC
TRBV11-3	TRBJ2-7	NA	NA	CASSLSPMREQYF	TGTGCCAGCAGCTTAAGCCCGATGCGAGAGCAGTACTTC
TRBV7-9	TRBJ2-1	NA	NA	CASSWALYNEQFF	TGTGCCAGCAGCTGGGCCTTATACAATGAGCAGTTCTTC
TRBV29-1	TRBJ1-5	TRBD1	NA	CSVDTGASNQPQHF	TGCAGCGTCGACACAGGGGCGAGCAATCAGCCCCAGCATTTT
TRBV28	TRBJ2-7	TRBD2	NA	CASRITGGSSYEQYF	TGTGCCAGCAGAATTACGGGGGGGAGCTCCTACGAGCAGTACTTC
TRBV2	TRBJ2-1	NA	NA	CASSPTATYNEQFF	TGTGCCAGCAGCCCCACAGCTACCTACAATGAGCAGTTCTTC
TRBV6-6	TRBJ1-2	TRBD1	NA	CASRLALDRAYGYTF	TGTGCCAGCCGCCTCGCCCTAGACAGGGCCTATGGCTACACCTTC
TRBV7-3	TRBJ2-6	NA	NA	CASSLWGRQGLGRANVLTF	TGTGCCAGCAGCTTATGGGGCAGGCAGGGGCTCGGGAGGGCCAACGTCCTGACTTTC
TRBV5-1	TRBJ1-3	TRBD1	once	CASSPAGPGGERNTIYF	TGCGCCAGCAGCCCGGCTGGCCCAGGGGGCGAAAGAAACACCATATATTTT
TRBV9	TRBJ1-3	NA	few	CASSEGNFGNTIYF	TGTGCCAGCAGCGAGGGGAATTTTGGAAACACCATATATTTT
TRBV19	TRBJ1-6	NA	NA	CASMDRYNSPLHF	TGTGCCAGTATGGACAGATATAATTCACCCCTCCACTTT
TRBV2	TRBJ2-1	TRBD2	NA	CASNSLAGGGDEQFF	TGTGCCAGCAATAGCCTAGCGGGGGGTGGCGATGAGCAGTTCTTC
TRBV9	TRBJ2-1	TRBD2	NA	CASSVELAGSNEQFF	TGTGCCAGCAGCGTAGAACTAGCGGGGTCCAATGAGCAGTTCTTC
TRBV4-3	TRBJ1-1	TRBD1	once	CASSHATGVETEAFF	TGCGCCAGCAGCCATGCGACAGGGGTCGAGACTGAAGCTTTCTTT
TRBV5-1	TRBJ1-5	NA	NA	CASSLIGGANQPQHF	TGCGCCAGCAGCTTGATCGGGGGGGCCAATCAGCCCCAGCATTTT
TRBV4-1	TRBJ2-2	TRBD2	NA	CASSLAGGFGTGELFF	TGCGCCAGCAGCCTAGCGGGAGGGTTTGGCACCGGGGAGCTGTTTTTT
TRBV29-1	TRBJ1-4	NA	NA	CSVETGGEKLFF	TGCAGCGTTGAAACCGGTGGTGAAAAACTGTTTTTT
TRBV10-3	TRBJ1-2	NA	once	CAISDGGYGYTF	TGTGCCATCAGTGACGGAGGCTATGGCTACACCTTC
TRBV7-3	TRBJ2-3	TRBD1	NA	CASSSRTGLPDTQYF	TGTGCCAGCAGCTCTCGGACAGGCCTTCCAGATACGCAGTATTTT
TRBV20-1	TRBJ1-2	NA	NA	CSVDRDYGYTF	TGCAGTGTCGACCGGGACTATGGCTACACCTTC
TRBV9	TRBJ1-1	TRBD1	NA	CASSEAGGTEAFF	TGTGCCAGCAGCGAAGCAGGGGGCACTGAAGCTTTCTTT
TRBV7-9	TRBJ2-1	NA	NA	CASRNQGGNNEQFF	TGTGCCAGCCGTAACCAGGGTGGGAACAATGAGCAGTTCTTC
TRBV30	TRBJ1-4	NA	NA	CAWSQGTTNEKLFF	TGTGCCTGGAGTCAGGGTACAACTAATGAAAAACTGTTTTTT
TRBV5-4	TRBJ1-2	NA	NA	CASSDRRGGLMDGYTF	TGTGCCAGCAGCGACAGGAGGGGGGGTTTGATGGATGGCTACACCTTC
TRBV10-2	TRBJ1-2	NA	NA	CASSPRYYGYTF	TGCGCCAGCAGTCCCAGGTACTATGGCTACACCTTC
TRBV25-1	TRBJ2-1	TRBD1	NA	CASSERTGWGNEQFF	TGTGCCAGCAGTGAAAGGACAGGGTGGGGCAATGAGCAGTTCTTC
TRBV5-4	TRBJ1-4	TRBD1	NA	CASSKGAFNEKLFF	TGTGCCAGCAGTAAGGGGGCGTTTAATGAAAAACTGTTTTTT
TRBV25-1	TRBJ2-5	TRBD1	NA	CASSARTGGRETQYF	TGTGCCAGCAGTGCCCGGACAGGGGGTAGGGAGACCCAGTACTTC
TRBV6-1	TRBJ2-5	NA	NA	CASIQGRTQETQYF	TGTGCCAGCATCCAGGGGCGGACCCAAGAGACCCAGTACTTC
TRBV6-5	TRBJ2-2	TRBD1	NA	CASSYSGTANTGELFF	TGTGCCAGCAGTTATTCCGGGACAGCGAACACCGGGGAGCTGTTTTTT
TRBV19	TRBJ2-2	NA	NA	CASSVSNTGELFF	TGTGCCAGTAGCGTCTCGAACACCGGGGAGCTGTTTTTT
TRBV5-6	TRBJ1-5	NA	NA	CASSMRRQTNQPQHF	TGTGCCAGCAGCATGCGTAGACAAACAAATCAGCCCCAGCATTTT